These 10 T cell receptor beta chains were all obtained from the same sample, sequenced in a study of cytomegalovirus exposure and HLA in healthy donors. 60 Vbeta and 13 Jbeta primers were used in PCR. Profiled with immunoSEQ multiplex PCR; TCRdb holds only in-frame clones, not every one. The sample holds 100,000 to 150,000 clones; around 80% are singletons and the top ten take 2.7%. Sequencing was performed on PBMCs. These receptors came from a man aged 50 to 59 in good health and CMV-seronegative.

This clone was detected only once. J is TRBJ2-7 and V is TRBV19; 9 bases map to TRBD1. Germline V lookup: CDR1 LNHDA, CDR2 SQIVND (reference sequence). CDR3 length: 14 amino acids. Trimming took 10 bases from V and 5 from J; bases not matched to a gene: 12. CDR3 nucleotides: TGTGCCACCAGATCCCCCGACAGGGGGGACGAGCAGTACTTC. It yields the protein CATRSPDRGDEQYF.

The table lists this clone with a count of one. The V and J genes are TRBV5-8 and TRBJ2-1, with 7 bases identical to TRBD2. Germline trimming cut 1 base from V and 5 bases from J; bases unmatched to any gene: 6. The germline V gene encodes CDR1 SGHTS and CDR2 YDEGEE. This CDR3 has 15 residues. The CDR3 protein is CASSLSEAGDNEQFF. The CDR3 DNA sequence: TGTGCCAGCAGCTTGTCCGAGGCGGGGGACAATGAGCAGTTCTTC. Variable domain in full (rest from reference TRBV5-8 and TRBJ2-1): EAGVTQSPTHLIKTRGQQATLRCSPISGHTSVYWYQQALGLGLQFLLWYDEGEERNRGNFPPRFSGRQFPNYSSELNVNALELEDSALYLCASSLSEAGDNEQFFGPGTRLTVL.

This chain links TRBV18 with TRBJ1-5; D remains ambiguous. The germline V and J ends were trimmed by 2 bases and 1 base, with 6 bases remaining between them. The CDR3 is 14 amino acids. Germline V CDR1 and CDR2: KGHSH, LQKENI. DNA of the CDR3: TGTGCCAGCTCACCAGGCCTCAGCAATCAGCCCCAGCATTTT. It translates to CASSPGLSNQPQHF.

This clone was picked up a small number of times. The chain combines TRBV2 with TRBJ1-6; weak D call: TRBD1 (5 bases). V lost 7 bases and J lost 5, with 18 bases in between. The CDR3 has 16 amino acids. Germline-derived CDR1 and CDR2 are SNHLY and FYNNEI. The CDR3 loop is CASIRIQGVDNSPLHF. The CDR3 nucleotides read TGTGCCAGCATCAGAATTCAGGGTGTAGATAATTCACCCCTCCACTTT.

This chain connects TRBV7-9 to TRBJ1-5; TRBD1 is a possible D gene (5 bases). Germline V CDR1 and CDR2: SEHNR, FQNEAQ (reference sequence). V was cut by 1 base and J by 7 bases, with 8 bases left in between. This CDR3 has 13 residues. The CDR3 loop reads CASSLDGGQPQHF. CDR3 in DNA: TGTGCCAGCAGCTTAGACGGGGGGCAGCCCCAGCATTTT.

In its sample, this clone was seen once. This chain connects TRBV6-6 to TRBJ2-7, with D tentatively TRBD1 (6 bases). The germline V and J ends were trimmed by 8 bases and 7 bases, with 21 bases remaining between them. The germline V gene has CDR1 MNHNY and CDR2 SVGAGI (reference sequence). The CDR3 sequence is 14 residues long. CDR3 in DNA: TGTGCCAGCTCCTTCTTACAGGGCCTCGGGGAGCAGTACTTC. This encodes CASSFLQGLGEQYF.

About this clone: The germline gene is not matched at one end of the junction; a read error may be the cause. This chain uses TRBV5-6 with TRBJ2-7; 9 bases line up with TRBD2. The CDR3 is made up of 16 amino acids. Per germline, CDR1 SGHDT and CDR2 YYEEEE. The CDR3 reads CAGSPTFAGGLYEQYF. The CDR3 region has the DNA TGTGCCGGCAGCCCTACGTTCGCGGGGGGGCTATACGAGCAGTACTTC. Filled out from reference TRBV5-6 and TRBJ2-7, the complete variable domain reads DAGVTQSPTHLIKTRGQQVTLRCSPKSGHDTVSWYQQALGQGPQFIFQYYEEEERQRGNFPDRFSGHQFPNYSSELNVNALLLGDSALYLCAGSPTFAGGLYEQYFGPGTRLTVT.

This clone was picked up one time. The chain recombines TRBV9 with TRBJ2-1; TRBD2 agrees at 9 bases. CDR3 length: 15 amino acids. Trimming cost V 0 bases and J 10 bases; bases outside gene matches: 8. Germline V CDR1 and CDR2: SGDLS, YYNGEE. The CDR3 sequence: CASSVEAGGPQEQFF. The CDR3 DNA follows: TGTGCCAGCAGCGTAGAGGCGGGGGGGCCACAGGAGCAGTTCTTC.

This clone has a handful of counts. V is TRBV7-9 and J is TRBJ2-7; D not resolved. Germline V gene data show CDR1 as SEHNR and CDR2 as FQNEAQ (reference sequence). The V and J ends lost 7 bases and 2 bases respectively, with 21 bases between them. The CDR3 spans 16 residues. CDR3 in amino acids: CASTPGSAGRTYEQYF. The CDR3 nucleotides read TGTGCCAGCACCCCAGGTTCGGCAGGTCGCACCTACGAGCAGTACTTC. Looking up the rest from reference TRBV7-9 and TRBJ2-7 gives the full variable domain: DTGVSQNPRHKITKRGQNVTFRCDPISEHNRLYWYRQTLGQGPEFLTYFQNEAQLEKSRLLSDRFSAERPKGSFSTLEIQRTEQGDSAMYLCASTPGSAGRTYEQYFGPGTRLTVT.

This clone has just one count. The chain is built from TRBV7-8 and TRBJ2-1; D is unresolved. The CDR3 is 13 amino acids. Germline CDR1 SGHVS, CDR2 FQNEAQ. The V end was cut by 2 bases, the J end by 8 bases, with 10 bases between. The CDR3 protein is CASSLSRDYEQFF. The CDR3 nucleotides are TGTGCCAGCAGCTTAAGTAGAGATTATGAGCAGTTCTTC.